This note documents a single T cell receptor (beta chain) sequence. The antigen remains undetermined. Clones were read by immunoSEQ multiplex PCR, and TCRdb kept only the in-frame ones, dropping some. The sample has roughly 38,000 clones; approximately 88% are singletons. Any history of autoimmune disease or systemic immunosuppression disqualified patients. Researchers took blood at baseline, on cycle 4 day 1, and on cycle 7 day 1. This entry comes from a study of OX40 agonist ivuxolimab in advanced cancers. Overall study results and limits: Dose levels from 0.1 to 3.0 mg/kg saw CD4+ and CD8+ blood T cells expand clonally by week 6.

The V and J ends lost 6 bases and 7 bases respectively, with 18 bases between them. Germline CDR1 reads MNHNY; CDR2 reads SVGAGI (reference sequence). There are 14 residues in the CDR3. This chain links TRBV6-6 with TRBJ1-1, with a tentative D call TRBD1 (5 bases). This TCR derives from an adult with an advanced solid tumor such as melanoma, head and neck, liver or kidney cancer. The material was CD4+ or CD8+ T cells sorted from blood, obtained in a trial of the OX40 agonist ivuxolimab. The CDR3 sequence: CASSLSGDQGEAFF. In nucleotides, the CDR3 is TGTGCCAGCAGCCTCTCGGGGGATCAAGGTGAAGCTTTCTTT.